The sequence of this TCR beta chain was determined in a study of CD8 T cells in ankylosing spondylitis. Quantitative molecular-barcoded 5'-RACE generated the TCR beta libraries. TCRdb redid the calling of the 5' RACE reads with MiXCR, one entry per CDR3 protein. This sample has 200,000 or so distinct CDR3 sequences; 15% to 20% occur once, and the top ten carry around 4.7%. CDR1 is SGHTA, CDR2 FQGNSA, per germline. V shed 5 bases and J shed 4 bases, with 9 bases lying between them. The CDR3 contains 12 residues. Study results and limitations: Significantly higher representation of disease-linked clones was reported for matched ankylosing spondylitis synovial fluid.

As regards this clonotype: Antigen: not known.

This receptor was taken from a male donor aged 10-30 years with ankylosing spondylitis or in good health (not recorded which). The material sequenced was blood, either unsorted or a sorted T cell fraction (not recorded which). The chain combines TRBV7-2 with TRBJ2-7; no clear D. The CDR3 region is CASSHDWYEQYF. CDR3 coding DNA: TGTGCCAGCAGCCACGACTGGTACGAGCAGTACTTC. The full variable domain, its missing parts supplied by reference TRBV7-2 and TRBJ2-7, is GAGVSQSPSNKVTEKGKDVELRCDPISGHTALYWYRQSLGQGLEFLIYFQGNSAPDKSGLPSDRFSAERTGGSVSTLTIQRTQQEDSAVYLCASSHDWYEQYFGPGTRLTVT.